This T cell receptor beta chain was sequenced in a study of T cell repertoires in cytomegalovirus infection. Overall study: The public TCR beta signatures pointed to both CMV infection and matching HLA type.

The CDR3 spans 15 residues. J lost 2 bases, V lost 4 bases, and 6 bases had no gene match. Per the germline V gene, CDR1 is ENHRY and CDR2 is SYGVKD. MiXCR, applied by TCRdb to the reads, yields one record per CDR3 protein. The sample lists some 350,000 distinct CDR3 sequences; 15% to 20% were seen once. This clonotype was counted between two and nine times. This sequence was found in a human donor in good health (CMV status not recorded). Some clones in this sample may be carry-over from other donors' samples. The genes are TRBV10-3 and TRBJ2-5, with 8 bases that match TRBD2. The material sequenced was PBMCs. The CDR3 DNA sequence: TGTGCCATCAGTGGAGCGGGAGATGGTCAAGAGACCCAGTACTTC. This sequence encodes CAISGAGDGQETQYF.